The 17 T cell receptor beta chains below were found in one sample sequenced in a study of tumor and adjacent non-tumor tissue in lung cancer. The library came from three nested PCR rounds adapted from ARM-PCR protocols. Via MiXCR, TCRdb re-called the multiplex PCR reads, giving one row per CDR3 protein. Of approximately 65,000 distinct CDR3 sequences in the sample, 50% to 60% were seen once. No cell sorting was done before RNA was extracted from the tissue. Material for sequencing was lung tumor tissue. These receptors all come from a man in his fifties with non-small cell lung cancer.

In regard to this clonotype: Given a much more abundant clone one base away, this may be a read error. The chain uses TRBV10-1 and TRBJ2-2; the match to TRBD2 covers 16 bases. Germline V gene lookup returns CDR1 WNHNN and CDR2 SYGVQD (reference sequence). The CDR3 consists of 19 residues. In DNA form, the CDR3 reads TGCGCCAGCAGGACTCCGGGACTAGCGGGAGGGCCGGACACCGAGGAGCTGTTTTTT. As protein: CASRTPGLAGGPDTEELFF.

The chain has TRBV4-2 and TRBJ1-4, with TRBD1 as a possible D gene (5 bases). CDR3 length equals 13 residues. Between the trimmed V and J ends, which lost 10 bases and 5 bases, there was a span of 14 bases. CDR1 and CDR2 from the germline V gene are LGHNA and YNFKEQ. The CDR3 sequence: CANNQRTNEKLFF. The DNA of the CDR3 is TGTGCCAACAACCAGCGGACAAATGAAAAACTGTTTTTT.

The table lists this clonotype with a count of one. This chain connects TRBV6-6 to TRBJ1-6; possibly TRBD1 for D (6 bases). From germline, CDR1 is MNHNY and CDR2 SVGAGI (reference sequence). The CDR3 is 19 residues long. CDR3 DNA sequence: TGTGTCAACAGTTACTCGGTCGTCGGGACATGGGCCTATAATTCACCCCTCCACTTT. Protein sequence: CVNSYSVVGTWAYNSPLHF.

A remark on this clonotype: It may be a read error: a sequence one base away is much more abundant. This chain connects TRBV6-1 to TRBJ2-3; 9 nucleotides agree with TRBD2. This CDR3 spans 16 amino acids. V trimming: 10 bases; J trimming: 0 bases; junction bases outside the gene matches: 11. Germline assignment: CDR1 MNHNS and CDR2 SASEGT. The CDR3 region is CANTLSGGRSTDTQYF. In DNA form, the CDR3 reads TGTGCCAACACCCTGAGCGGGGGGCGCAGCACAGATACGCAGTATTTT.

This clonotype occurred once. At one end, the junction sequence differs from germline, possibly due to a read error. The V gene is TRBV10-2, the J gene TRBJ2-3; possibly TRBD2 for D (7 bases). Germline V lookup: CDR1 WSHSY, CDR2 SAAADI. The CDR3 runs to 18 residues. CDR3 nucleotides: TGCGCCAGCAGTGAGTTTTTGGGGGGGCGAGCCAGCAGAGATACGCAGTATTTT. It yields the protein CASSEFLGGRASRDTQYF.

Details on this clonotype: It may be a read error: a sequence one base away is much more abundant. CDR3 nucleotide sequence: TGTGCCAGCAGCTTTACAGGGAGCACTGAAGCTTTCTTT. Amino acid sequence: CASSFTGSTEAFF. The chain links TRBV7-9 to TRBJ1-1, with TRBD1 as a possible D gene (6 bases). The CDR3 is 13 amino acids. Trimming took 3 bases from V and 4 from J, leaving 9 bases between them. In germline, CDR1 is SEHNR, CDR2 FQNEAQ (reference sequence).

As for this clonotype: The junction departs from germline at one end; a sequencing error may be responsible. J is TRBJ1-6 and V is TRBV6-6; no clear D. This CDR3 spans 15 amino acids. The germline V gene has CDR1 MNHNY and CDR2 SVGAGI (reference sequence). The CDR3 spells CVSSYKEQKGSPLHF. CDR3 nucleotide sequence: TGTGTCAGCAGTTACAAGGAACAGAAAGGATCACCCCTCCACTTT.

This clonotype counts as medium-sized (0.01 to 0.1%). The V and J genes are TRBV20-1 and TRBJ2-3; no clear D gene. The CDR3 is made up of 15 amino acids. The V end was cut by 0 bases, the J end by 7 bases, with 17 bases between. CDR1 is DFQATT, CDR2 SNEGSKA, per germline (reference sequence). CDR3 in amino acids: CSAREMTGLGNTQYF. The CDR3 DNA sequence: TGCAGTGCTAGAGAAATGACTGGCCTAGGAAATACGCAGTATTTT.

This clonotype has more than one count but fewer than ten. The conserved closing phenylalanine or tryptophan is absent in this CDR3, likely reflecting a read error. The DNA is left out, because the CDR3 cannot be placed on it with certainty; the CDR3 is given as TCRdb lists it. This sequence joins TRBV11-2 and TRBJ2-7. Germline lookup yields CDR1 SGHAT and CDR2 FQNNGV. Including both end residues, the CDR3 is 12 amino acids long. The CDR3 region is CASSPASYEQYL.

Details on this clonotype: A read error may explain this, as a much larger clone is one base away. The chain has TRBV29-1 and TRBJ2-2; no definite D call. Trimming took off 0 bases at V and 5 bases at J, with 7 bases between the two ends. CDR3 length equals 13 residues. Looked up from germline, CDR1 is SQVTM and CDR2 is ANQGSEA. The CDR3 DNA is TGCAGCGTTGAAGACTTAGGGACCGGGGAGCTGTTTTTT. It is translated as CSVEDLGTGELFF.

Concerning this clonotype itself: One end of the junction fails to match germline, which may point to a read error. The CDR3 sequence is CTSSPPGGGAYEQFF. The CDR3 coding sequence is TGTACCAGCAGTCCTCCTGGCGGGGGCGCTTATGAGCAGTTCTTC. The chain is built from TRBV11-2 and TRBJ2-1; possible D gene TRBD2, 7 bases. Germline loops: CDR1 SGHAT, CDR2 FQNNGV. The length of the CDR3 is 15 residues. The full variable domain, its missing parts supplied by reference TRBV11-2 and TRBJ2-1, is EAGVAQSPRYKIIEKRQSVAFWCNPISGHATLYWYQQILGQGPKLLIQFQNNGVVDDSQLPKDRFSAERLKGVDSTLKIQPAKLEDSAVYLCTSSPPGGGAYEQFFGPGTRLTVL.

This clonotype appeared once. At one of its ends the junction is not consistent with the germline gene, which may arise from a read error. The chain recombines TRBV6-5 with TRBJ2-7; D remains unclear. Germline assignment: CDR1 MNHEY and CDR2 SVGAGI. CDR3 length: 13 residues. CDR3 region: CASARWDGYEQHF. The DNA of the CDR3 is TGTGCCAGCGCCCGGTGGGATGGATACGAGCAGCACTTC.

The chain recombines TRBV11-2 with TRBJ1-5; tentative D call: TRBD1 (6 bases). CDR3 length equals 13 residues. Trimming shortened V by 8 bases and J by 5 bases, and 13 bases separated the two germline ends. Looked up from germline, CDR1 is SGHAT and CDR2 is FQNNGV. This CDR3 reads CASLQGNDQPQHF. The DNA of the CDR3 is TGTGCCAGCTTACAGGGAAACGATCAGCCCCAGCATTTT.

Comments on this clonotype: One base away lies a much larger clone, so this may be a sequencing read error. CDR3 nucleotides: TGTGCCAGCAAAGTAGCGACAGGCATTAATGAAAAACTGTTTTTT. Translation gives CASKVATGINEKLFF. The rearrangement links TRBV2 to TRBJ1-4; maybe TRBD1 (6 bases). This CDR3 spans 15 amino acids. Germline CDR1 reads SNHLY; CDR2 reads FYNNEI. V was trimmed by 7 bases and J by 4 bases, leaving 16 bases between them.

Many counts were recorded for this clonotype. This rearrangement joins TRBV5-5 to TRBJ1-2; no clear D gene. The V end lost 2 bases, the J end lost 5 bases, and 10 bases lay between the germline ends. CDR1 SGHKS and CDR2 YYEKEE come from the germline V gene (reference sequence). The length of the CDR3 is 13 residues. CDR3 nucleotide sequence: TGTGCCAGCAGCTTTCAACTGTCGTATGGCTACACCTTC. Protein product: CASSFQLSYGYTF.

This clonotype is medium-sized by share. The V call is TRBV11-2, the J call TRBJ2-1; the match to TRBD1 covers 9 bases. V was clipped by 4 bases and J by 3 bases; unmatched bases: 4. The CDR3 loop spans 15 amino acids. Looked up from germline, CDR1 is SGHAT and CDR2 is FQNNGV. The chain's CDR3 is CASSSDRGGYNEQFF. The CDR3 region has the DNA TGTGCCAGCAGCTCGGACAGGGGCGGCTACAATGAGCAGTTCTTC.

This chain links TRBV4-1 with TRBJ1-5; D gene unclear. Germline CDR1 and CDR2: MGHRA and YSYEKL. This CDR3 region has 17 residues. Trimming removed 1 base from V and 7 bases from J, with 20 bases in between. CDR3 residues: CASSQGPQVWGAQPQHF. Here the CDR3 DNA reads TGCGCCAGCAGCCAAGGACCCCAAGTTTGGGGAGCCCAGCCCCAGCATTTT.